This entry is about one TCR beta chain. Its antigen remains unidentified. The data belong to a study of cytotoxic CD8 clonotypes in ibrutinib-treated CLL. Study-level information: Response sampling came at median 12 months of treatment, ranging 6 to 36 months.

V shed 5 bases and J 7 bases; nucleotides not matched to a gene: 13. Germline V CDR1 and CDR2: MNHEY, SMNVEV (reference sequence). The CDR3 is made up of 16 amino acids. Profiling relied on immunoSEQ multiplex PCR, and the TCRdb table lists in-frame clones only, not all of them. The table has 300,000 to 400,000 clones, 60% to 80% seen once. Study-wide findings and caveats: Patients showed higher baseline clonality than age-matched healthy donors, and it tracked circulating CD8+ T-cell counts. Clonality rose at ibrutinib response, held steady in sustained remission, and fell toward baseline at progression.

For TCR beta libraries, about 2 micrograms of genomic DNA were obtained from cryopreserved PBMCs. The chain joins TRBV27 to TRBJ2-2, with 7 bases lining up with TRBD2. The sequence was collected from a human donor with chronic lymphocytic leukemia. The sequencing here drew on PBMCs, taken after 36 months of ibrutinib treatment. CDR3 in amino acids: CASSHRLAGGIGELFF. The CDR3 DNA follows: TGTGCCAGCAGTCACAGACTAGCTGGGGGTATCGGGGAGCTGTTTTTT.